One TCR beta chain is described in this entry. The antigen is undetermined. The record originates from a study of OX40 agonist ivuxolimab in advanced cancers. Whole-study findings and limits: Circulating CD4+ and CD8+ T cells showed clonal expansion by week 6 at 0.1 to 3.0 mg/kg.

V lost 0 bases and J lost 9; bases outside the gene matches: 13. The CDR3 extends over 17 amino acids. Germline CDR1 PRHDT, CDR2 FYEKMQ (reference sequence). Profiled with immunoSEQ multiplex PCR; TCRdb holds only in-frame clones, not every one. The table lists roughly 11,000 clones, 85% to 90% of them singletons, with about 27% in the top ten. This clonotype originated in an adult with an advanced solid tumor such as melanoma, head and neck, liver or kidney cancer. The chain employs TRBV13 and TRBJ2-1, with 8 bases fitting TRBD2. This material consisted of CD4+ or CD8+ T cells sorted from blood, taken in a trial of the OX40 agonist ivuxolimab. The CDR3 coding sequence is TGTGCCAGCAGCTTAGGAGGGTCCGGGGGGGAGCTCGGTGAGCAGTTCTTC. It is translated as CASSLGGSGGELGEQFF.